The 13 T cell receptor beta chains given below trace back to one sample, sequenced in a study of T cells in narcolepsy. Data came from immunoSEQ multiplex PCR; TCRdb stores just in-frame clones and leaves some out. The sample consists of over 30,000 clones, about 85% of them appearing once. Sequenced sample: CD45RA- memory CD4+ T cells from PBMCs. The origin of the receptors is a human donor with narcolepsy.

J is TRBJ2-7 and V is TRBV5-4; no clear D. V was trimmed by 2 bases and J by 6 bases, leaving 9 bases between them. This CDR3 is built from 12 residues. Germline loops: CDR1 SGHNT, CDR2 YYREEE (reference sequence). Written as DNA, the CDR3 is TGTGCCAGCAGCTTTCGCGAAAGCGAGCAGTACTTC. It codes for CASSFRESEQYF.

The V and J genes are TRBV7-8 and TRBJ2-7, with TRBD1 identical over 9 bases. The trim removed 5 bases at V and 0 bases at J, leaving 5 bases unmatched. The CDR3 loop spans 15 amino acids. Germline V gene sequence: CDR1 SGHVS, CDR2 FQNEAQ. The CDR3 bases are TGTGCCAGCAGCACCCGGACAGGGGACTCCTACGAGCAGTACTTC. Amino acid sequence: CASSTRTGDSYEQYF.

The V call is TRBV5-6, the J call TRBJ1-1; D gene unclear. Germline-derived CDR1 and CDR2 are SGHDT and YYEEEE. V dropped 2 bases and J dropped 1 base, with 12 bases sitting between them. The CDR3 extends over 15 amino acids. CDR3 nucleotides: TGTGCCAGCAGCTTTCGTGGGGTAGGGAACACTGAAGCTTTCTTT. As protein: CASSFRGVGNTEAFF.

This chain connects TRBV7-9 to TRBJ1-2; D is possibly TRBD1 (5 bases). The CDR3 runs to 12 residues. The V gene's germline CDR1 is SEHNR and CDR2 FQNEAQ (reference sequence). V lost 3 bases to trimming and J lost 14 bases, with 16 bases between them. CDR3 in DNA: TGTGCCAGCAGCTTTGACTGGGGCCCGAATACCTTC. It specifies CASSFDWGPNTF. Looking up the rest from reference TRBV7-9 and TRBJ1-2 gives the full variable domain: DTGVSQNPRHKITKRGQNVTFRCDPISEHNRLYWYRQTLGQGPEFLTYFQNEAQLEKSRLLSDRFSAERPKGSFSTLEIQRTEQGDSAMYLCASSFDWGPNTFGSGTRLTVV.

This clone showed up just a few times. This rearrangement joins TRBV4-3 to TRBJ2-7; 7 bases are a match to TRBD1. V was pared by 3 bases and J by 1 base, with 3 bases of the junction left unmatched. This CDR3 is 14 amino acids long. Germline CDR1 LGHNA, CDR2 YSLEER. DNA of the CDR3: TGCGCCAGCAGCCACACGACAGGGTCCTACGAGCAGTACTTC. Translating it yields CASSHTTGSYEQYF.

V is TRBV27 and J is TRBJ1-2; a weak D match, TRBD1 (5 bases). Germline lookup yields CDR1 MNHEY and CDR2 SMNVEV (reference sequence). V dropped 6 bases and J dropped 7 bases, with 15 bases sitting between them. The CDR3 totals 13 residues. The CDR3 bases are TGTGCCAGCAGCCCAGGACGGGGGTCTGGCTACACCTTC. Its protein product is CASSPGRGSGYTF.

The chain is built from TRBV13 and TRBJ1-2; D gene uncertain. The CDR3 length is 12 residues. Deletions cut 8 bases from V and 8 bases from J, with 15 bases between. The germline CDR1 and CDR2 sequences are PRHDT and FYEKMQ (reference sequence). Here the CDR3 reads CASPDTGGGYTF. The CDR3 DNA is TGTGCCAGCCCAGACACGGGTGGGGGCTACACCTTC.

CDR3 in amino acids: CASSRYSRGGELFF. CDR3 nucleotide sequence: TGTGCCAGCAGTCGCTACTCCCGTGGGGGGGAGCTGTTTTTT. The V and J genes are TRBV6-5 and TRBJ2-2, with no clear D. Germline V gene data show CDR1 as MNHEY and CDR2 as SVGAGI. With 5 bases removed from V and 8 bases from J, the gap between germline ends came to 15 bases. This CDR3 contains 14 residues.

The CDR3 bases are TGTGCCAGTAGTATACTGACTAGCGGGGGGGCCGCATACGAGCAGTACTTC. Its translation is CASSILTSGGAAYEQYF. The V and J genes are TRBV19 and TRBJ2-7, with 14 nucleotides matching TRBD2. Germline V gives CDR1 LNHDA, CDR2 SQIVND (reference sequence). The V gene end was trimmed by 2 bases and the J gene end by 4 bases; junction bases not matched to a gene: 7. The CDR3 is made up of 17 amino acids.

The rearrangement joins TRBV18 to TRBJ1-1; D is uncertain. The CDR3 is 12 residues long. Trimming removed 3 bases from V and 6 bases from J, with 8 bases in between. CDR1 is KGHSH and CDR2 is LQKENI in the germline V gene. The CDR3 DNA follows: TGTGCCAGCTCACCGGTGCTTTCTGAAGCTTTCTTT. The encoded protein is CASSPVLSEAFF.

About this clone: This same CDR3 is encoded by further DNA sequences in the sample. V and J are TRBV5-1 and TRBJ2-4; the D gene is possibly TRBD1 (7 bases). In germline, CDR1 is SGHRS, CDR2 YFSETQ. The CDR3 has 16 amino acids. V was pared by 0 bases and J by 7 bases, with 17 bases between. The CDR3 DNA reads TGCGCCAGCAGCTTGGGCCTGAGACAGGGACTGAACATTCAGTACTTC. Residues: CASSLGLRQGLNIQYF. Looking up the rest from reference TRBV5-1 and TRBJ2-4 gives the full variable domain: KAGVTQTPRYLIKTRGQQVTLSCSPISGHRSVSWYQQTPGQGLQFLFEYFSETQRNKGNFPGRFSGRQFSNSRSEMNVSTLELGDSALYLCASSLGLRQGLNIQYFGAGTRLSVL.

The chain employs TRBV30 and TRBJ1-1, with D hard to call. The CDR3 is made up of 14 amino acids. Trimming left V 4 bases short and J 6 bases short, with 18 bases between. Germline V gives CDR1 GTSNPN, CDR2 SVGIG (reference sequence). The DNA of the CDR3 is TGTGCCTGGACTCTACGACCGGGCATTCCTGAAGCTTTCTTT. Its protein product is CAWTLRPGIPEAFF.

V usage is TRBV18 and J usage is TRBJ2-7; TRBD1 or TRBD2 may be the D gene (5 bases each). Germline loops: CDR1 KGHSH, CDR2 LQKENI. The CDR3 is 13 residues long. The V end was cut by 6 bases, the J end by 9 bases, with 18 bases between. CDR3 loop: CASSDRPGLGQYF. CDR3 nucleotides: TGTGCCAGCTCTGATAGACCGGGGCTCGGGCAGTACTTC.